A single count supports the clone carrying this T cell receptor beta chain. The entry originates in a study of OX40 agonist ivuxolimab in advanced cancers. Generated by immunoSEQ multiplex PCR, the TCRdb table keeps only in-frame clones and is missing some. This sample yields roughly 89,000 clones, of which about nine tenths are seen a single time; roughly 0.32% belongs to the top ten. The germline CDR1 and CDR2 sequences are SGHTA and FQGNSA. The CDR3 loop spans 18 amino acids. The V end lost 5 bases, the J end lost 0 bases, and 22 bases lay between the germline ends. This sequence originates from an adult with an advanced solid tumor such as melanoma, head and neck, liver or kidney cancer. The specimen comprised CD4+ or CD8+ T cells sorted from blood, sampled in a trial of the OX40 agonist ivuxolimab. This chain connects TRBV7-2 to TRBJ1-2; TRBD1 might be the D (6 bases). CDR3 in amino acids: CASSRGPDDRSSNYGYTF. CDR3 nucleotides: TGTGCCAGCAGCCGCGGGCCTGACGACAGGAGTTCTAACTATGGCTACACCTTC.